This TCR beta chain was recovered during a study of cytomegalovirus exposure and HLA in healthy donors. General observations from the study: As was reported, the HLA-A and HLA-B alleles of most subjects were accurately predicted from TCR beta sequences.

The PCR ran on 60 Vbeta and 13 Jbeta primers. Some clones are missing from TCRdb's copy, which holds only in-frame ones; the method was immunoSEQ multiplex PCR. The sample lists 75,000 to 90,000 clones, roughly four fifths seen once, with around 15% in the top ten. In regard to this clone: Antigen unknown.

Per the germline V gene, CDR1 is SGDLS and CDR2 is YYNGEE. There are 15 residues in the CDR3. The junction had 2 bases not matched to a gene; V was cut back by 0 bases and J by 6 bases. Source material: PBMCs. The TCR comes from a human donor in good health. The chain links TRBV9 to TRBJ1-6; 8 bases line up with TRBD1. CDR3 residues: CASSVGGTGNSPLHF. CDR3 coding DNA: TGTGCCAGCAGCGTAGGGGGGACAGGTAATTCACCCCTCCACTTT. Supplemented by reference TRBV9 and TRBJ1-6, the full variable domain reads DSGVTQTPKHLITATGQRVTLRCSPRSGDLSVYWYQQSLDQGLQFLIQYYNGEERAKGNILERFSAQQFPDLHSELNLSSLELGDSALYFCASSVGGTGNSPLHFGNGTRLTVT.